The clone carrying this T cell receptor (beta chain) was counted many times. Its matching antigen is unknown. The entry originates in a study of T cells in Graves' hyperthyroidism and ophthalmopathy. Study-wide results and limits: Through a model of 13 V-J features, ophthalmopathy was separated from stable hyperthyroidism.

Germline V gives CDR1 MDHEN, CDR2 SYDVKM. Trimming shortened V by 1 base and J by 5 bases, and 10 bases separated the two germline ends. The CDR3 is 14 amino acids. 9 to 10 ml fresh peripheral blood yielded the PBMCs. What was amplified from RNA transcripts were TCR beta CDR3 regions. First-round RT-PCR of the TCR CDR3 relied on the HTBI primer set. One entry per CDR3 protein results from TCRdb running MiXCR on the multiplex PCR reads. The data contain around 250,000 distinct CDR3 sequences, more than 14% of them singletons. The clonotype originates from a woman aged 40 to 50 with Graves' hyperthyroidism that later progressed to Graves' ophthalmopathy. Sequenced sample: blood. V usage is TRBV28 and J usage is TRBJ2-3, with TRBD2 as a possible D gene (5 bases). CDR3 sequence: CASSLLGGGDTQYF. CDR3 DNA: TGTGCCAGCAGTTTATTAGGAGGTGGAGATACGCAGTATTTT.